The present TCR beta chain was sequenced within a study of blood T cell repertoires in COVID-19. Repertoires were generated with immunoSEQ multiplex PCR, while TCRdb's copy carries only in-frame clones and drops some. The table includes hundreds of thousands of clones, roughly 86% detected once. This CDR3 comprises 13 residues. V shed 5 bases and J shed 7 bases, with 14 bases lying between them. Germline V lookup: CDR1 SGHTA, CDR2 FQGNSA. What was sequenced was PBMCs or T cells enriched from blood (not recorded which). The chain has TRBV7-2 and TRBJ1-1; D gene uncertain. The TCR was taken from a woman in her twenties or thirties with acute COVID-19. The CDR3 spells CASSPSGRVEAFF. The CDR3 DNA follows: TGTGCCAGCAGCCCCTCGGGGAGGGTTGAAGCTTTCTTT.